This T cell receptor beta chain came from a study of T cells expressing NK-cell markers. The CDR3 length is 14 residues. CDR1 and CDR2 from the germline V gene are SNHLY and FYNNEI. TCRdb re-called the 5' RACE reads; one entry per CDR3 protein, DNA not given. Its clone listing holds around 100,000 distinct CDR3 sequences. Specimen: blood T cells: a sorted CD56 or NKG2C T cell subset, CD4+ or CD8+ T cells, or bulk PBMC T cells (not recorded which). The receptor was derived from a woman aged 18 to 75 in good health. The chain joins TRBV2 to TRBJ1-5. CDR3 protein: CASSVPTENQPQHF.